This is a list of T cell receptor beta chains from one sample in a study of blood T cell repertoires in COVID-19. Clones were read by immunoSEQ multiplex PCR, and TCRdb kept only the in-frame ones, dropping some. This table holds some 190,000 clones, approximately 85% found once. The specimen sequenced was peripheral blood. These receptors were collected from a woman aged 55-70 years with acute or convalescent COVID-19. Both conserved end residues are trimmed from each CDR3.

TRBV7-3	TRBJ2-7	ASSFSRPHRASYEQY
TRBV6-5	TRBJ1-1	ASRYSGTGGTEAF
TRBV2	TRBJ2-7	ASFFFTGEDYEQY
TRBV9	TRBJ2-5	ASSVSGHQQETQY
TRBV5-1	TRBJ2-1	ASSRTSGSYEQF
TRBV11-3	TRBJ1-1	ASGRSGSRSEAF
TRBV5-1	TRBJ1-5	ASSLVAGNNQPQH
TRBV18	TRBJ1-3	ASSPFERSSGNTIY
TRBV2	TRBJ2-3	ASSSDSLSTDTQY
TRBV11-3	TRBJ2-1	ASSSIQAGGYEQF
TRBV5-1	TRBJ2-1	ASRGLAGSYNEQF
TRBV6-5	TRBJ1-6	ASSYRGQTNSPLH
TRBV19	TRBJ2-5	ASSIARGGQETQY
TRBV10-3	TRBJ1-3	AISEFKDKGSAKPEGNTIY
TRBV19	TRBJ2-1	ASSRTSGSYNEQF
TRBV19	TRBJ2-7	ASSRLTGEQY
TRBV19	TRBJ2-1	ASSLAGSDEQF
TRBV28	TRBJ2-1	ASKPSGSNEQF
TRBV27	TRBJ1-5	ASSSYRAANQPQH
TRBV9	TRBJ2-5	ASSPPGFGGGETQY
TRBV7-2	TRBJ1-4	ASSLSGKQEKLF
TRBV9	TRBJ1-3	ASSVVGTASSGNTIY
TRBV10-3	TRBJ2-3	AISQTGSTDTQY
TRBV2	TRBJ1-1	ASSVRPWGGTEAF
TRBV24-1	TRBJ2-2	ATSDLLRTAFTGELF
TRBV27	TRBJ1-2	ASSTWDSYGYT
TRBV5-1	TRBJ2-5	ASSLGQPSETQY
TRBV5-1	TRBJ2-1	ASSLGQGGYNEQF
TRBV14	TRBJ2-3	ASSPGLVFSTDTQY
TRBV3-1/TRBV3-2	TRBJ2-1	ASSQASLYNEQF
TRBV27	TRBJ1-1	ASSPLDKVRRTEAF
TRBV30	TRBJ1-6	AWSVGADSPLH
TRBV7-2	TRBJ1-2	ASSLGGGFNGYT
TRBV21-1	TRBJ2-1	ASSPHVGTAYNEQF
TRBV10-2	TRBJ1-2	ASSDRRGNYGYT
TRBV21-1	TRBJ1-4	ASSPRQGGDEKLF
TRBV1	TRBJ2-7	TSSHRRGLSQFEQY
TRBV28	TRBJ2-2	ASSLLGAGSVRELF
TRBV28	TRBJ1-5	ASNPFNQPQH
TRBV28	TRBJ1-2	ASSATAGGHYGYT
TRBV18	TRBJ1-6	ASSPDNLRRSPLH